These 10 T cell receptor beta chains came from one sample sequenced in a study of spatial heterogeneity in lung cancer. TCRdb re-called the 5' RACE reads with MiXCR, one entry per CDR3 protein. The sample has tens of thousands of distinct CDR3 sequences, roughly 15% seen once. The time point denotes: sample taken at primary tumor resection. Sequences were derived from PBMCs, sampled at surgery. These TCRs come from a male donor with early-stage non-small cell lung cancer.

V and J are TRBV18 and TRBJ2-3; a possible D gene is TRBD1 (5 bases). CDR3 size: 16 residues. CDR1 is KGHSH and CDR2 is LQKENI in the germline V gene. V was shortened by 6 bases and J by 3 bases, with 19 bases between the two germline ends. The CDR3 loop is CASSNLGPGRTDTQYF. As DNA, the CDR3 is TGTGCCAGCTCCAATCTGGGGCCTGGAAGGACAGATACGCAGTATTTT. The complete variable domain, with remaining parts taken from reference TRBV18 and TRBJ2-3, reads NAGVMQNPRHLVRRRGQEARLRCSPMKGHSHVYWYRQLPEEGLKFMVYLQKENIIDESGMPKERFSAEFPKEGPSILRIQQVVRGDSAAYFCASSNLGPGRTDTQYFGPGTRLTVL.

The V and J genes are TRBV5-8 and TRBJ2-5; D gene ambiguous. Trimming removed 0 bases at V and 4 bases at J, with 7 bases between. Germline-derived CDR1 and CDR2 are SGHTS and YDEGEE. The CDR3 is 13 residues long. CDR3 residues: CASSLDPLETQYF. The CDR3 DNA follows: TGTGCCAGCAGCTTGGACCCGCTAGAGACCCAGTACTTC.

This rearrangement joins TRBV29-1 to TRBJ2-1; tentatively, D is TRBD2 (6 bases). The CDR3 length is 11 residues. The ends were cut back, 7 bases at V and 7 bases at J, with 11 bases in the middle. CDR1 is SQVTM, CDR2 ANQGSEA, per germline. This CDR3 reads CSGMTSNEQFF. The DNA of the CDR3 is TGCAGCGGGATGACTAGTAATGAGCAGTTCTTC.

There are a few counts of this clonotype. The V call is TRBV7-2, the J call TRBJ1-5; no reliable D call. The V and J ends lost 0 bases and 6 bases respectively, with 15 bases between them. The CDR3 has 16 amino acids. Germline CDR1 and CDR2: SGHTA and FQGNSA. CDR3 coding DNA: TGTGCCAGCAGCTTAGCGGCCCCCTTCCCGGGTCAGCCCCAGCATTTT. Its protein is CASSLAAPFPGQPQHF.

V usage is TRBV4-2 and J usage is TRBJ2-1, with a tentative D call TRBD2 (5 bases). The germline V gene has CDR1 LGHNA and CDR2 YNFKEQ. The CDR3 spans 15 residues. V shed 3 bases and J shed 5 bases, with 14 bases lying between them. CDR3 nucleotides: TGTGCCAGCAGCCATCCCGACCGGGGAAACAATGAGCAGTTCTTC. Amino acid sequence: CASSHPDRGNNEQFF.

This clonotype appeared many times. V is TRBV7-8 and J is TRBJ2-2; 13 bases map to TRBD2. This CDR3 region has 16 residues. V lost 5 bases to trimming and J lost 5 bases; unmatched junction nucleotides: 5. Germline V gene sequence: CDR1 SGHVS, CDR2 FQNEAQ. This chain's CDR3 is CASSPWTSGGTGELFF. The DNA of the CDR3 is TGTGCCAGCAGCCCCTGGACTAGCGGGGGTACCGGGGAGCTGTTTTTT. The whole variable domain, filled in from reference TRBV7-8 and TRBJ2-2, reads GAGVSQSPRYKVAKRGQDVALRCDPISGHVSLFWYQQALGQGPEFLTYFQNEAQLDKSGLPSDRFFAERPEGSVSTLKIQRTQQEDSAVYLCASSPWTSGGTGELFFGEGSRLTVL.

This clonotype was seen many times. The chain uses TRBV5-1 and TRBJ1-1, with D hard to call. V was pared by 0 bases and J by 1 base, with 7 bases between. The CDR3 runs to 14 residues. CDR1 is SGHRS and CDR2 is YFSETQ in the germline V gene. CDR3 in DNA: TGCGCCAGCAGCTTGGGGGTTCCGAACACTGAAGCTTTCTTT. This translates into CASSLGVPNTEAFF.

This chain connects TRBV15 to TRBJ1-5; TRBD1 matches at 9 bases. This CDR3 spans 18 amino acids. Trimming cost V 8 bases and J 1 base; bases outside gene matches: 15. Looked up from germline, CDR1 is LNHNV and CDR2 is YYDKDF (reference sequence). The chain's CDR3 is CATAEPGQGLTSNQPQHF. CDR3 nucleotides: TGTGCCACCGCCGAACCGGGACAGGGATTAACGAGCAATCAGCCCCAGCATTTT.

The chain links TRBV29-1 to TRBJ2-3; D ambiguous. Germline V gene sequence: CDR1 SQVTM, CDR2 ANQGSEA. V was pared by 0 bases and J by 0 bases, with 1 base between. This CDR3 has 12 amino acids. CDR3 in DNA: TGCAGCGTTGAAGATAGCACAGATACGCAGTATTTT. As protein: CSVEDSTDTQYF.

This clonotype was counted ten times or more. This chain connects TRBV29-1 to TRBJ2-1, with TRBD2 matching over 8 bases. CDR1 is SQVTM and CDR2 is ANQGSEA in the germline V gene. This CDR3 is 14 amino acids long. The V and J ends lost 7 bases and 7 bases, in that order; junction bases with no gene match: 12. CDR3 in amino acids: CSGDYGRAVNEQFF. CDR3 DNA sequence: TGCAGCGGGGACTACGGGAGGGCCGTGAATGAGCAGTTCTTC.